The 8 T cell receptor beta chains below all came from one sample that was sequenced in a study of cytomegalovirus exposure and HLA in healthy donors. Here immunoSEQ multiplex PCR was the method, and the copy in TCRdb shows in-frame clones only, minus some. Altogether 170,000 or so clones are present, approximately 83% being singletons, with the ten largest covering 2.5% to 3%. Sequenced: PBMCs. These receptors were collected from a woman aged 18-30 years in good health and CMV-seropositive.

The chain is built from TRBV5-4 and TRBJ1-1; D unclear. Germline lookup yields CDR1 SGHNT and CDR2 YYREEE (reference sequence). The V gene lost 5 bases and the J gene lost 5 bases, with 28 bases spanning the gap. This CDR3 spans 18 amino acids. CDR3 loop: CASSSRKGMVPEGTEAFF. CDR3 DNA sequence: TGTGCCAGCAGTTCTCGGAAGGGTATGGTACCAGAGGGTACTGAAGCTTTCTTT.

The CDR3 region has the DNA TGTGCCAGCAGCATCTGGACAACGCGGGGTCGGAGCTCTGGAAACACCATATATTTT. This gives the protein CASSIWTTRGRSSGNTIYF. The chain is built from TRBV5-4 and TRBJ1-3; weak D call: TRBD1 (5 bases). The germline V gene encodes CDR1 SGHNT and CDR2 YYREEE (reference sequence). This CDR3 has 19 amino acids. V lost 4 bases and J 0 bases, leaving 23 bases between the germline ends.

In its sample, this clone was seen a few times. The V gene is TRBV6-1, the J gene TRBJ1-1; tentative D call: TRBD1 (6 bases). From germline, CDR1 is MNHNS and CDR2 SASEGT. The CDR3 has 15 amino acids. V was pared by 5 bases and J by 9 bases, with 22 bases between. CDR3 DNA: TGTGCCAGCAGTCCAGCGGGGGCCCGGCAGGGGAAAGCTTTCTTT. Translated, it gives CASSPAGARQGKAFF.

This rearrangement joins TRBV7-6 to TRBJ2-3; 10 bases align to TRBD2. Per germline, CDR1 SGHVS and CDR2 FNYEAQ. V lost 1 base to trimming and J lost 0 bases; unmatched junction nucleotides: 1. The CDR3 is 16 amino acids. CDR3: CASSLGAGGSTDTQYF. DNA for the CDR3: TGTGCCAGCAGCTTAGGAGCGGGGGGGAGCACAGATACGCAGTATTTT.

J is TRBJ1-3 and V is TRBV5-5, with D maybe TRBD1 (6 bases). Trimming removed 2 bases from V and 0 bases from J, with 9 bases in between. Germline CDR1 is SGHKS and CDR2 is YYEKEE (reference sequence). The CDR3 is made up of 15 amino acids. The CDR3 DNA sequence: TGTGCCAGCAGCTTAGACAGGTACTCTGGAAACACCATATATTTT. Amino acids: CASSLDRYSGNTIYF.

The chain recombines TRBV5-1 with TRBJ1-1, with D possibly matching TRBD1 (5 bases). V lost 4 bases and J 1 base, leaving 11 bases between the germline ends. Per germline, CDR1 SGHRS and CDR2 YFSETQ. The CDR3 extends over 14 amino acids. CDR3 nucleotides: TGCGCCAGCAGCCAGCAAACAGGGAACACTGAAGCTTTCTTT. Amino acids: CASSQQTGNTEAFF.

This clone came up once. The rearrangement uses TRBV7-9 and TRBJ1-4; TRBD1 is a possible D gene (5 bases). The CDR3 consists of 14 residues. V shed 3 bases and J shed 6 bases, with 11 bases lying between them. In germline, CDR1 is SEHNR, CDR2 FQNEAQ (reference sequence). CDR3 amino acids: CASSFRANHEKLFF. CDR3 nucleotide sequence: TGTGCCAGCAGCTTCAGGGCTAACCATGAAAAACTGTTTTTT. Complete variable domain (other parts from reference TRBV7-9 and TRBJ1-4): DTGVSQNPRHKITKRGQNVTFRCDPISEHNRLYWYRQTLGQGPEFLTYFQNEAQLEKSRLLSDRFSAERPKGSFSTLEIQRTEQGDSAMYLCASSFRANHEKLFFGSGTQLSVL.

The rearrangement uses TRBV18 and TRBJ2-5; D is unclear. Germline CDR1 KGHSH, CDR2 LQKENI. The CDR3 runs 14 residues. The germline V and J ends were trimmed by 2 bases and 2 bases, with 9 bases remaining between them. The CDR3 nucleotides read TGTGCCAGCTCACCAAATAGAATTCAAGAGACCCAGTACTTC. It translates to CASSPNRIQETQYF.